Listed below are T cell receptor beta chains from one sample, sequenced in a study of cytomegalovirus exposure and HLA in healthy donors. Measured with immunoSEQ multiplex PCR; TCRdb has only the in-frame clones, and not every one. The sample holds 90,000 to 150,000 clones, more than 75% seen once. What was sequenced was PBMCs. These receptors were taken from a middle-aged woman in good health and CMV-seropositive. The CDR3 runs from the conserved cysteine through the conserved F or W. The D gene is left open where the match is weak. Not every row has a clone size; where given, it reads once, few, many or a size class.

CDR3aa | CDR3nt | d_gene | abundance | j_gene | v_gene
CASGLMPSKETQYF | TGTGCTAGTGGTTTGATGCCAAGCAAAGAGACCCAGTACTTC | . | . | TRBJ2-5 | TRBV12-5
CASSPAGTGYEKLFF | TGTGCCAGTAGTCCCGCCGGGACAGGCTATGAAAAACTGTTTTTT | TRBD1 | . | TRBJ1-4 | TRBV19
CASSLSITGNTEAFF | TGTGCCAGCAGTTTATCAATCACAGGGAACACTGAAGCTTTCTTT | . | once | TRBJ1-1 | TRBV27
CASSMRDRGYTF | TGTGCCAGTAGTATGAGGGACAGAGGCTACACCTTC | TRBD1 | once | TRBJ1-2 | TRBV19
CASSNGDNSEAFF | TGTGCCAGCAGCAACGGAGATAACTCTGAAGCTTTCTTT | . | . | TRBJ1-1 | TRBV21-1
CSVEMGGETQYF | TGCAGCGTTGAGATGGGAGGGGAGACCCAGTACTTC | TRBD2 | . | TRBJ2-5 | TRBV29-1
CASSLVAGVNYGYTF | TGCGCCAGCAGCTTGGTCGCAGGGGTAAACTATGGCTACACCTTC | . | . | TRBJ1-2 | TRBV5-1
CASSHQQGYESYEQYF | TGTGCCAGCAGTCACCAACAGGGCTATGAATCCTACGAGCAGTACTTC | . | few | TRBJ2-7 | TRBV27
CASSLATSGVTGANVLTF | TGCGCCAGCAGCTTGGCGACTAGCGGGGTGACCGGGGCCAACGTCCTGACTTTC | TRBD2 | . | TRBJ2-6 | TRBV5-1
CASGGVDRGNEKLFF | TGTGCCAGCGGAGGAGTCGACAGGGGTAATGAAAAACTGTTTTTT | TRBD1 | . | TRBJ1-4 | TRBV19
CASSYSRISDTEAFF | TGTGCCAGCAGTTACTCACGGATTAGCGACACTGAAGCTTTCTTT | . | . | TRBJ1-1 | TRBV6-5
CASSLLLAGHYNEQFF | TGCGCCAGCAGCCTCCTTCTAGCGGGGCACTACAATGAGCAGTTCTTC | TRBD2 | . | TRBJ2-1 | TRBV5-1
CASLSGNEQYF | TGTGCCAGCCTCTCAGGCAACGAGCAGTACTTC | . | . | TRBJ2-7 | TRBV2
CASSLMGDSNQPQHF | TGTGCCAGCAGTTTAATGGGAGATAGCAATCAGCCCCAGCATTTT | . | . | TRBJ1-5 | TRBV27
CASSLGQGITYEQYF | TGTGCCAGCAGCTTAGGGCAGGGCATAACCTACGAGCAGTACTTC | . | . | TRBJ2-7 | TRBV7-8
CASSLAGTGTSYEQYF | TGTGCCAGCAGCTTGGCCGGGACAGGGACTTCCTACGAGCAGTACTTC | TRBD1 | few | TRBJ2-7 | TRBV5-4
CASSVGQGSSPLHF | TGTGCCAGCAGCGTGGGACAGGGGAGCTCACCCCTCCACTTT | TRBD1 | once | TRBJ1-6 | TRBV9
CAWRTLTSGGTNIQYF | TGTGCCTGGAGGACCCTGACTAGCGGGGGGACGAACATTCAGTACTTC | TRBD2 | . | TRBJ2-4 | TRBV30
CASSQEGGGYDGGYTF | TGTGCCAGCAGCCAAGAAGGAGGGGGCTATGATGGTGGCTACACCTTC | TRBD1 | once | TRBJ1-2 | TRBV4-2